This T cell receptor beta chain was obtained from a study of CD8 T cells in ankylosing spondylitis. General study findings and limits: Disease-linked clones were reportedly significantly enriched in matched ankylosing spondylitis synovial fluid. Certain motif variants had earlier appeared in reactive arthritis synovial fluid and blood.

TCR beta libraries were made by quantitative 5'-RACE with molecular barcodes. TCRdb reprocessed the 5' RACE reads via MiXCR and lists one record per CDR3 protein. The sample carries 39,000 or so distinct CDR3 sequences, over 9% recorded once. A word on this clonotype: Its antigen is not identified.

Material for sequencing was blood, either unsorted or a sorted T cell fraction (not recorded which). This TCR was recovered from a male donor with ankylosing spondylitis or in good health (not recorded which).

CDR3 DNA: TGTGCCAGCAGCCGGATCGGGGAGGCGGCCTACGAGCAGTACTTC. This encodes CASSRIGEAAYEQYF. The J gene is TRBJ2-7, the V gene TRBV9, with a weak D call TRBD2 (6 bases). V lost 4 bases and J 2 bases, leaving 16 bases between the germline ends. This CDR3 spans 15 amino acids. The germline CDR1 and CDR2 sequences are SGDLS and YYNGEE. The whole variable domain, filled in from reference TRBV9 and TRBJ2-7, reads DSGVTQTPKHLITATGQRVTLRCSPRSGDLSVYWYQQSLDQGLQFLIQYYNGEERAKGNILERFSAQQFPDLHSELNLSSLELGDSALYFCASSRIGEAAYEQYFGPGTRLTVT.